This T cell receptor beta chain was identified during a study of blood T cell repertoires in COVID-19. About the study: Acute-phase and convalescent COVID-19 samples originated in the United States, Italy and Spain. From T cells, B-cell-depleted T cells, or PBMCs came the material, which was cDNA or gDNA.

The CDR3 sequence is 11 residues long. The V end lost 6 bases, the J end lost 3 bases, and 5 bases lay between the germline ends. Methods used by the authors: Amplification of reference gene primers provided the estimated nucleated cell counts. Profiled with immunoSEQ multiplex PCR; TCRdb holds only in-frame clones, not every one. V, J and clone size derive from that table, while D and trimming were established from the DNA sequence. The repertoire holds about 110,000 clones, approximately 90% seen once, with around 1.1% in the top ten. This rearrangement joins TRBV12-3 or TRBV12-4 to TRBJ2-5, with D hard to call. The TCR was taken from a human donor in a cohort sampled during active COVID-19. The sequenced sample was peripheral blood. As DNA, the CDR3 is TGTGCCAGCAGCCCCAAAGAGACCCAGTACTTC. This codes for CASSPKETQYF.